This TCR beta chain derives from a study of sequential checkpoint blockade in melanoma. Germline assignment: CDR1 MDHEN and CDR2 SYDVKM. The CDR3 loop spans 17 amino acids. The V gene lost 3 bases and the J gene lost 3 bases, with 15 bases spanning the gap. Sequenced by immunoSEQ multiplex PCR; TCRdb stores in-frame clones only, minus some. The sample includes under 6,000 clones, over 25% of them seen just once. This clone was picked up a small number of times. Described treatment: randomized to nivolumab then ipilimumab (arm A) or the reverse (arm B). The V and J genes are TRBV28 and TRBJ2-6, with D perhaps matching TRBD1 (5 bases). The sample here was tumor tissue (inferred from file names), taken from a patient given nivolumab and ipilimumab in sequence. The receptor was derived from a human donor with melanoma. CDR3 sequence (DNA): TGTGCCAGCAGTTTGTCAGGGCTGGGTGGTGGGGCCAACGTCCTGACTTTC. This gives the protein CASSLSGLGGGANVLTF.